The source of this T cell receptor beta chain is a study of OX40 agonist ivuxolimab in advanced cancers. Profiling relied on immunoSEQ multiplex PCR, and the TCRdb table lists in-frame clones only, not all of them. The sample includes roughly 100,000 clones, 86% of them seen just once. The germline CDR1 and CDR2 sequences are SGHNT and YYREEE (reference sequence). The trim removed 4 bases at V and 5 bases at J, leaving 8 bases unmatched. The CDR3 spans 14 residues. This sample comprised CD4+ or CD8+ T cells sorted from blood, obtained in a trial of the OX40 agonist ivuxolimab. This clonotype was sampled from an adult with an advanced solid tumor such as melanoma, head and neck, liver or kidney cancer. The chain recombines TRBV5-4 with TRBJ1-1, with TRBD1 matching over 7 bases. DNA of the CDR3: TGTGCCAGCAGCCGAACAACAGGGGAAACTGAAGCTTTCTTT. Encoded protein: CASSRTTGETEAFF. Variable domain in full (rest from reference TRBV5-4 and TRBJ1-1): ETGVTQSPTHLIKTRGQQVTLRCSSQSGHNTVSWYQQALGQGPQFIFQYYREEENGRGNFPPRFSGLQFPNYSSELNVNALELDDSALYLCASSRTTGETEAFFGQGTRLTVV.